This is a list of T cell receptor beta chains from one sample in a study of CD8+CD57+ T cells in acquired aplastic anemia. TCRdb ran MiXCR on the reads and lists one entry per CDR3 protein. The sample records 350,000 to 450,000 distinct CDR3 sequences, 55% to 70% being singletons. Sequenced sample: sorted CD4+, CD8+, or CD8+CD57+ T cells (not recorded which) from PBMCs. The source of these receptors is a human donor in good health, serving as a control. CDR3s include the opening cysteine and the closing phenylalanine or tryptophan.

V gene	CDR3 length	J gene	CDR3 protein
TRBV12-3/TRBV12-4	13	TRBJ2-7	CASSLGGFYEQYF
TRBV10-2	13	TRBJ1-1	CASRTGMNTEAFF
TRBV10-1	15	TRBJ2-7	CASSGAAGGSYEQYF
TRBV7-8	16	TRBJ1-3	CASSLGGGLGYGYIYF
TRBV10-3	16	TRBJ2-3	CAISESGGGSADTQYF
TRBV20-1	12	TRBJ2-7	CSATPRGAEQYF
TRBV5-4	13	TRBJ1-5	CASSLQRYQPQHF
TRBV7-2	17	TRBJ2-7	CASSLDGGRGASYEQYF
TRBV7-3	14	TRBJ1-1	CASSSRESGLRAFF
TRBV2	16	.	CASSIFLSRSYNEQFF
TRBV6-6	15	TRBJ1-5	CASSSLARGYQPQHF
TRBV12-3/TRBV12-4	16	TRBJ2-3	CASSPPRDRYTDTQYF
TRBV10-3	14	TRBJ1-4	CAIRPGTGNEKLFF
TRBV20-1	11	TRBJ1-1	CSARGQVEEFF
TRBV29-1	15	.	CSARRGPLMYNEQYF
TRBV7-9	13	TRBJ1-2	CASSLTGRYGYTF